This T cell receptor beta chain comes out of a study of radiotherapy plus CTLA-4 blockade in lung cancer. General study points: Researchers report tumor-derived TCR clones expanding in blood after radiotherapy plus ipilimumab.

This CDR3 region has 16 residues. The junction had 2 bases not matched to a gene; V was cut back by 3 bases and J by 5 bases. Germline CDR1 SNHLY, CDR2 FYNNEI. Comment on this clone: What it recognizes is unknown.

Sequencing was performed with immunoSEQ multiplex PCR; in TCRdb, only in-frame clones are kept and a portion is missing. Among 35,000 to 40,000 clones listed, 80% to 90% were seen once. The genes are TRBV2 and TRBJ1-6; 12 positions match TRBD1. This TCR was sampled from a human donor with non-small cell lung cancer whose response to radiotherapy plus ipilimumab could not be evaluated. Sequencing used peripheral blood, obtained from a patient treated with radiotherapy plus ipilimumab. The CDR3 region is CASSDRDRGHNSPLHF. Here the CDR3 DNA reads TGTGCCAGCAGTGATCGGGACAGGGGGCATAATTCACCCCTCCACTTT. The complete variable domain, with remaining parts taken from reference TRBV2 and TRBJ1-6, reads EPEVTQTPSHQVTQMGQEVILRCVPISNHLYFYWYRQILGQKVEFLVSFYNNEISEKSEIFDDQFSVERPDGSNFTLKIRSTKLEDSAMYFCASSDRDRGHNSPLHFGNGTRLTVT.